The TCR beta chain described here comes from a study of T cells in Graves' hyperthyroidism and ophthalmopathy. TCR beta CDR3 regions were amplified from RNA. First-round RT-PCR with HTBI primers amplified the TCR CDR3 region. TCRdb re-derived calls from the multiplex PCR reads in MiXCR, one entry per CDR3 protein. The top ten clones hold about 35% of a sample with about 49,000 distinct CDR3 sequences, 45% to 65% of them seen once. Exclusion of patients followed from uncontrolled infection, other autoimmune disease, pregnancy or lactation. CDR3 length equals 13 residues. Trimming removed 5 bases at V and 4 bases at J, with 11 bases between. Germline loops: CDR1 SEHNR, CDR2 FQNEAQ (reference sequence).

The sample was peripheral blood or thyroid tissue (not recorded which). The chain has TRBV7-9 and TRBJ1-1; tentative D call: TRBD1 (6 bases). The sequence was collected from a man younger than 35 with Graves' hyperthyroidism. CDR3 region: CASSADRFTEAFF. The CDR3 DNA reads TGTGCCAGCAGCGCCGACAGGTTCACTGAAGCTTTCTTT.